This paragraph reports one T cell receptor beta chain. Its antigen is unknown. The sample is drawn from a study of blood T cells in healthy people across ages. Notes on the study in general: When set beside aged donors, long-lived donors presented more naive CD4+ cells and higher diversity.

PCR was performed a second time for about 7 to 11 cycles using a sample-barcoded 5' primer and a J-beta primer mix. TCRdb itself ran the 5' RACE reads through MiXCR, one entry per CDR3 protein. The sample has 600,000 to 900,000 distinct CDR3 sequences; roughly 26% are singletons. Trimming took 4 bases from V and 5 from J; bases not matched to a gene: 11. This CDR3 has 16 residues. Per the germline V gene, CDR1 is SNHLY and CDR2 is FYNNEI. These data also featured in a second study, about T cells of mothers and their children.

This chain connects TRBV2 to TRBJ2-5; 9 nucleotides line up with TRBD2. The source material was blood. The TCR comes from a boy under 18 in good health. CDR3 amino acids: CASSAGLAGPGETQYF. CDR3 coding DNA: TGTGCCAGCAGTGCGGGGCTAGCGGGGCCCGGGGAGACCCAGTACTTC.